This T cell receptor beta chain was recorded in a study of blood T cell repertoires in COVID-19. Turning to the study itself: Nucleic acid was either cDNA or gDNA, and it came from T cells, B-cell-depleted T cells, or PBMCs.

This CDR3 is 13 amino acids long. J lost 2 bases, V lost 9 bases, and 6 bases had no gene match. The germline gives CDR1 LNHDA, CDR2 SQIVND (reference sequence). The study recruited exposed participants who had met a COVID-19 case within 2 weeks before entry. Here immunoSEQ multiplex PCR was the method, and the copy in TCRdb shows in-frame clones only, minus some. The sample yields 200,000 to 250,000 clones, around 90% seen once. The genes are TRBV19 and TRBJ2-5; 7 bases are a match to TRBD2. This receptor was identified in a woman younger than 45 who had been exposed to COVID-19. The source material was PBMCs or T cells enriched from blood (not recorded which). CDR3 in DNA: TGTGCCAGCAGTCCTAGCGGTCAAGAGACCCAGTACTTC. Translating gives CASSPSGQETQYF.